This TCR beta chain appears in the sequencing data of a study of cytotoxic CD8 clonotypes in ibrutinib-treated CLL. The germline gives CDR1 SGHRS, CDR2 YFSETQ. The CDR3 contains 17 residues. Trimming cost V 4 bases and J 3 bases; bases outside gene matches: 8. Some clones are missing from TCRdb's copy, which holds only in-frame ones; the method was immunoSEQ multiplex PCR. The sample records around 300,000 clones, approximately 80% being singletons. This clonotype originated in a human donor with chronic lymphocytic leukemia. The source was PBMCs, collected before ibrutinib treatment. The chain links TRBV5-1 to TRBJ2-7, with 15 bases identical to TRBD2. CDR3 DNA sequence: TGCGCCAGCAGCCAGGGACTAGCGGGAGGCGGGGTCTACGAGCAGTACTTC. Translated: CASSQGLAGGGVYEQYF.